This TCR beta chain was sequenced for a study of T-cell reconstitution after alpha-beta-depleted transplantation in children. In regard to this clonotype: Its antigen is undetermined.

This CDR3 is built from 16 residues. Germline trimming cut 3 bases from V and 3 bases from J; bases unmatched to any gene: 9. Germline CDR1 reads SGHKS; CDR2 reads YYEKEE (reference sequence). Study results and limitations: Alpha-beta T cells present about two months after transplant were reported to originate from several hundred expanded graft clones.

During its preparation, the TCRbeta library received unique molecular identifiers. Via MiXCR, TCRdb re-called the PCR reads, giving one row per CDR3 protein. Found here are 450,000 to 550,000 distinct CDR3 sequences, approximately 10% of them singletons; the top ten hold 14%. This receptor was obtained from a female patient aged 2-9 years who had a stem cell transplant for aplastic anemia, so the T cells may come from the graft donor. The source was PBMCs, mostly from graft donor cells, collected 180 days after TCRalphabeta/CD19-depleted stem cell transplant. The chain has TRBV5-5 and TRBJ2-5; 9 bases agree with TRBD1. The CDR3 nucleotides are TGTGCCAGCAGCTCACCGGGGAGGGACAGGGAAGAGACCCAGTACTTC. Translation gives CASSSPGRDREETQYF.